The 14 T cell receptor beta chains reported below all come from one sample, sequenced in a study of T-cell memory formation after mild COVID-19. TCRdb recomputed calls from the 5' RACE reads with MiXCR, one row per CDR3 protein. The sample records hundreds of thousands of distinct CDR3 sequences, 20% to 25% being singletons. The source material was PBMCs or a T cell subset sorted from them (not recorded which). The receptors originated from a man aged 18 to 29 who had mild COVID-19 (a few samples of this study predate the infection). Cell type and time point are not known.

The chain uses TRBV5-1 and TRBJ2-7, with D maybe TRBD1 (6 bases). The CDR3 extends over 12 amino acids. The germline V gene encodes CDR1 SGHRS and CDR2 YFSETQ. V dropped 4 bases and J dropped 7 bases, with 12 bases sitting between them. CDR3 sequence (DNA): TGCGCCAGCAGCCCACAGGGTCGAGAGCAGTACTTC. It is translated as CASSPQGREQYF.

This clonotype occurred a few times. V gene TRBV7-9 combines with J gene TRBJ1-5; 12 bases line up with TRBD1. Germline lookup yields CDR1 SEHNR and CDR2 FQNEAQ (reference sequence). V gave up 1 base and J gave up 6 bases; unmatched junction bases: 4. The length of the CDR3 is 16 residues. The CDR3: CASSLEGTGGFQPQHF. Here the CDR3 DNA reads TGTGCCAGCAGCTTAGAAGGGACAGGGGGCTTTCAGCCCCAGCATTTT. Together with reference TRBV7-9 and TRBJ1-5, the CDR3 gives the full variable domain: DTGVSQNPRHKITKRGQNVTFRCDPISEHNRLYWYRQTLGQGPEFLTYFQNEAQLEKSRLLSDRFSAERPKGSFSTLEIQRTEQGDSAMYLCASSLEGTGGFQPQHFGDGTRLSIL.

This chain links TRBV2 with TRBJ2-5; D gene ambiguous. CDR1 and CDR2 (germline): SNHLY, FYNNEI. This CDR3 comprises 15 residues. V lost 4 bases and J lost 4, with 16 bases in between. The CDR3: CASSGKALPGETQYF. The CDR3 coding sequence is TGTGCCAGCAGTGGGAAGGCCCTACCAGGAGAGACCCAGTACTTC.

J is TRBJ1-1 and V is TRBV20-1; D remains ambiguous. CDR1 and CDR2 (germline): DFQATT, SNEGSKA (reference sequence). V lost 3 bases, J lost 3 bases, and 11 bases lay in between. The CDR3 has 13 residues. CDR3 in DNA: TGCAGTGCTAGGCGATCTCAGGACACTGAAGCTTTCTTT. Translation gives CSARRSQDTEAFF.

This clonotype was counted a few times. This chain links TRBV15 with TRBJ2-1; 8 nucleotides match TRBD2. The CDR3 totals 14 residues. V lost 3 bases, J lost 13 bases, and 11 bases stayed unmatched. The germline V gene encodes CDR1 LNHNV and CDR2 YYDKDF (reference sequence). The CDR3 is CATSRAGQRGFQFF. The CDR3 coding sequence is TGTGCCACCAGCAGGGCGGGCCAGCGGGGGTTTCAGTTCTTC.

This clonotype was seen only a few times. The chain is built from TRBV6-2 or TRBV6-3 and TRBJ1-5; a possible D gene is TRBD1 (5 bases). Looked up from germline, CDR1 is MNHEY and CDR2 is SVGEGT. Trimming took 2 bases from V and 2 from J, leaving 16 bases between them. The CDR3 sequence is 17 residues long. CDR3 in DNA: TGTGCCAGCAGTTACACGGTCCAGGGCTACGGCAATCAGCCCCAGCATTTT. Translating it yields CASSYTVQGYGNQPQHF.

This clonotype was seen a few times. V usage is TRBV5-1 and J usage is TRBJ1-1, with a possible D match to TRBD1 (5 bases). V lost 4 bases and J 1 base, leaving 11 bases between the germline ends. This CDR3 region has 14 residues. The V gene's germline CDR1 is SGHRS and CDR2 YFSETQ. The CDR3 sequence: CASSRSTENTEAFF. The CDR3 DNA is TGCGCCAGCAGCAGATCGACAGAGAACACTGAAGCTTTCTTT.

The table lists this clonotype with a few counts. V gene TRBV7-9 combines with J gene TRBJ2-3, with no clear D. V was pared by 5 bases and J by 2 bases, with 14 bases between. CDR3 length: 15 residues. Germline V gene sequence: CDR1 SEHNR, CDR2 FQNEAQ (reference sequence). The CDR3 here is CASSPRSVLTDTQYF. The CDR3 nucleotides are TGTGCCAGCAGCCCACGGTCTGTGCTCACAGATACGCAGTATTTT.

V is TRBV20-1 and J is TRBJ1-5; D is undetermined. The ends were cut back, 3 bases at V and 4 bases at J, with 19 bases in the middle. Per the germline V gene, CDR1 is DFQATT and CDR2 is SNEGSKA (reference sequence). This CDR3 spans 16 amino acids. CDR3 region: CSASAQFPGPNQPQHF. In DNA, the CDR3 is TGCAGTGCTAGCGCACAATTCCCGGGTCCTAATCAGCCCCAGCATTTT.

This clonotype was detected only a few times. V usage is TRBV7-3 and J usage is TRBJ1-1; 7 bases line up with TRBD1. Germline V gene data show CDR1 as SGHTA and CDR2 as FQGTGA. V shed 7 bases, J shed 0 bases, and the junction held 8 bases outside the gene matches. The CDR3 is 15 amino acids. CDR3 in amino acids: CASMPLGQLNTEAFF. The CDR3 coding sequence is TGTGCCAGCATGCCCCTGGGACAGTTGAACACTGAAGCTTTCTTT.

The rearrangement uses TRBV11-2 and TRBJ2-2; 9 bases align to TRBD1. The J segment lost 4 bases and the V segment lost 3 bases, leaving 3 bases of the junction unmatched. This CDR3 contains 15 residues. Germline V gene sequence: CDR1 SGHAT, CDR2 FQNNGV. CDR3 DNA: TGTGCCAGCAGCTTTCACAGGGGGCCCACCGGGGAGCTGTTTTTT. Its protein product is CASSFHRGPTGELFF.

CDR3 nucleotides: TGTGCTAGTGGTCTCCAACAGGGTTGGATGAACACTGAAGCTTTCTTT. Translation: CASGLQQGWMNTEAFF. The chain links TRBV12-5 to TRBJ1-1, with a tentative D call TRBD1 (6 bases). Germline lookup yields CDR1 LGHNT and CDR2 FRNRAP. V was clipped by 5 bases and J by 0 bases, with 16 bases between them. This CDR3 comprises 16 residues.

The chain joins TRBV29-1 to TRBJ2-3; D tentatively reads TRBD1 or TRBD2 (6 bases each). Trimming cost V 8 bases and J 1 base, with 13 bases left between them. This CDR3 spans 13 amino acids. CDR1 is SQVTM, CDR2 ANQGSEA, per germline. CDR3 sequence (DNA): TGCAGCCTAAGGGGGGTCGGCACAGATACGCAGTATTTT. Its protein product is CSLRGVGTDTQYF.

This clonotype was recorded a few times. The rearrangement links TRBV9 to TRBJ1-2; TRBD1 is a possible D gene (6 bases). This CDR3 is built from 16 residues. Looked up from germline, CDR1 is SGDLS and CDR2 is YYNGEE. Deletions cut 3 bases from V and 1 base from J, with 16 bases between. Written as DNA, the CDR3 is TGTGCCAGCAGCGCCGACACCCAGGGGTTTAACTATGGCTACACCTTC. Translating it yields CASSADTQGFNYGYTF. Full variable domain (remainder filled in from reference TRBV9 and TRBJ1-2): DSGVTQTPKHLITATGQRVTLRCSPRSGDLSVYWYQQSLDQGLQFLIQYYNGEERAKGNILERFSAQQFPDLHSELNLSSLELGDSALYFCASSADTQGFNYGYTFGSGTRLTVV.